Following are 12 T cell receptor beta chains from one sample sequenced in a study of T-cell memory formation after mild COVID-19. TCRdb reprocessed the 5' RACE reads with MiXCR, giving one entry per CDR3 protein. Altogether fewer than 250,000 distinct CDR3 sequences are present, around 30% being singletons, with the ten largest covering about an eighth. The sequenced material came from PBMCs or a T cell subset sorted from them (not recorded which). The receptors derive from an adult woman who had mild COVID-19 (a few samples of this study predate the infection). Cell type and time point are not known.

J is TRBJ2-5 and V is TRBV20-1; D is uncertain. Per germline, CDR1 DFQATT and CDR2 SNEGSKA (reference sequence). The CDR3 is made up of 13 amino acids. V was clipped by 3 bases and J by 5 bases, with 13 bases between them. CDR3 amino acids: CSARFPATETQYF. For the CDR3, the DNA is TGCAGTGCTAGGTTTCCGGCGACGGAGACCCAGTACTTC.

The V and J genes are TRBV9 and TRBJ2-5, with TRBD1 identical over 8 bases. Germline CDR1 is SGDLS and CDR2 is YYNGEE. The ends lost 4 bases at V and 1 base at J; junction bases unmatched: 9. The CDR3 has 16 amino acids. The CDR3 sequence is CASSKLGQGTQETQYF. CDR3 DNA: TGTGCCAGCAGCAAACTCGGACAGGGCACCCAAGAGACCCAGTACTTC.

The chain employs TRBV9 and TRBJ1-2; D not certain. Germline-derived CDR1 and CDR2 are SGDLS and YYNGEE. CDR3 length equals 13 residues. V lost 3 bases, J lost 3 bases, and 9 bases lay in between. In DNA, the CDR3 is TGTGCCAGCAGCGCTCCCCATCACTATGGCTACACCTTC. Translating it yields CASSAPHHYGYTF.

This chain uses TRBV6-6 with TRBJ1-4, with D tentatively TRBD1 (6 bases). This CDR3 spans 14 amino acids. Germline V CDR1 and CDR2: MNHNY, SVGAGI (reference sequence). For the CDR3, the DNA is TGTGTCTCGAGTAATGGGGGCATGGACGGAAAACTGTTTTTT. This codes for CVSSNGGMDGKLFF.

This clonotype appeared many times. The V call is TRBV9, the J call TRBJ2-1; TRBD1 aligns across 7 bases. The V and J ends lost 3 bases and 7 bases, in that order; junction bases with no gene match: 10. This CDR3 comprises 15 residues. Germline CDR1 reads SGDLS; CDR2 reads YYNGEE. The CDR3 spells CASSDGTVAINEQFF. The CDR3 DNA is TGTGCCAGCAGCGACGGGACAGTGGCTATAAATGAGCAGTTCTTC. Full variable domain (rest looked up from reference TRBV9 and TRBJ2-1): DSGVTQTPKHLITATGQRVTLRCSPRSGDLSVYWYQQSLDQGLQFLIQYYNGEERAKGNILERFSAQQFPDLHSELNLSSLELGDSALYFCASSDGTVAINEQFFGPGTRLTVL.

CDR3 in amino acids: CSVRTSGVHNEQFF. CDR3 DNA: TGCAGCGTGCGGACTAGCGGAGTACACAATGAGCAGTTCTTC. The chain employs TRBV29-1 and TRBJ2-1; 10 nucleotides align to TRBD2. Trimming at V came to 6 bases and at J to 5 bases, leaving 7 bases not matched to a gene. The CDR3 runs to 14 residues. Germline CDR1 and CDR2: SQVTM and ANQGSEA.

The chain uses TRBV12-3 or TRBV12-4 and TRBJ2-1, with 9 bases identical to TRBD2. The CDR3 sequence is 15 residues long. Losses at the gene ends were 3 bases for V and 4 bases for J; bases not matched to a gene: 4. The CDR3 bases are TGTGCCAGCAGTTTCGCGGGAGGGTATTACAATGAGCAGTTCTTC. This translates into CASSFAGGYYNEQFF.

The chain combines TRBV20-1 with TRBJ2-7, with 10 bases lining up with TRBD2. From germline, CDR1 is DFQATT and CDR2 SNEGSKA (reference sequence). This CDR3 has 16 residues. Trimming removed 3 bases from V and 5 bases from J; junction bases left unmatched: 13. DNA of the CDR3: TGCAGTGCTAGCGCCCTAGCGGGAGCTTCAATCCACGAGCAGTACTTC. Amino acids: CSASALAGASIHEQYF.

This chain uses TRBV4-2 with TRBJ2-7; D might be TRBD2 (6 bases). The CDR3 runs 15 residues. Germline CDR1 is LGHNA and CDR2 is YNFKEQ. With 3 bases removed from V and 0 bases from J, the gap between germline ends came to 12 bases. CDR3 in amino acids: CASSHRYGSSYEQYF. CDR3 in DNA: TGTGCCAGCAGCCATAGATACGGGAGCTCCTACGAGCAGTACTTC.

This clonotype turned up a few times. The rearrangement joins TRBV2 to TRBJ1-5, with D perhaps TRBD1 (5 bases). The V end lost 6 bases, the J end lost 0 bases, and 12 bases lay between the germline ends. The CDR3 has 15 amino acids. From germline, CDR1 is SNHLY and CDR2 FYNNEI. Written as DNA, the CDR3 is TGTGCCAGCAGCCAACAGGACCTTAGCAATCAGCCCCAGCATTTT. This encodes CASSQQDLSNQPQHF.

V gene TRBV12-3 or TRBV12-4 combines with J gene TRBJ2-1; TRBD2 agrees at 7 bases. This CDR3 region has 16 residues. The trim removed 5 bases at V and 6 bases at J, leaving 13 bases unmatched. The CDR3 sequence is CASSPLVGGRANEQFF. CDR3 in DNA: TGTGCCAGCAGTCCGCTCGTGGGAGGGAGGGCCAATGAGCAGTTCTTC.

J is TRBJ2-5 and V is TRBV6-2 or TRBV6-3; D is unresolved. The CDR3 covers 12 residues. Trimming left V 1 base short and J 2 bases short, with 2 bases between. Germline lookup yields CDR1 MNHEY and CDR2 SVGEGT. In nucleotides, the CDR3 is TGTGCCAGCAGTTACTTTCAAGAGACCCAGTACTTC. It encodes CASSYFQETQYF.